The rows below give T cell receptor beta chains drawn from one sample of a study of CD8+CD57+ T cells in acquired aplastic anemia. One entry per CDR3 protein, called by TCRdb with MiXCR from the reads. The sample lists 90,000 to 130,000 distinct CDR3 sequences, around 50% occurring once. The sample consisted of sorted CD4+, CD8+, or CD8+CD57+ T cells (not recorded which) from PBMCs. These receptors were collected from a human donor in good health, serving as a control. CDR3s include the opening cysteine and the closing phenylalanine or tryptophan. D genes are given only for firm matches. The listing skips clone size in some rows; elsewhere it reads once, few, many or a size class.

d_call: -; v_call: TRBV20-1; j_call: TRBJ2-7; clone_size: -; cdr3_aa: CSARFEGRTYEQYF; cdr3_nt: TGCAGTGCTAGATTCGAGGGTAGAACCTACGAGCAGTACTTC
d_call: -; v_call: TRBV3-1; j_call: TRBJ2-3; clone_size: -; cdr3_aa: CASSQGPGKDTQYF; cdr3_nt: TGTGCCAGCAGCCAAGGTCCGGGAAAAGATACGCAGTATTTT
d_call: TRBD1; v_call: TRBV29-1; j_call: TRBJ2-7; clone_size: many; cdr3_aa: CSVETGTGYHEQYF; cdr3_nt: TGCAGCGTTGAGACCGGGACAGGGTACCACGAGCAGTACTTC
d_call: TRBD1; v_call: TRBV9; j_call: TRBJ2-2; clone_size: -; cdr3_aa: CASGDRDRGGTGELFF; cdr3_nt: TGTGCCAGCGGCGACAGGGACAGGGGAGGCACCGGGGAGCTGTTCTTT
d_call: -; v_call: TRBV5-1; j_call: TRBJ2-3; clone_size: -; cdr3_aa: CASGRLNTDTQYF; cdr3_nt: TGCGCCAGCGGGAGGTTAAACACAGATACGCAGTATTTT
d_call: TRBD1; v_call: TRBV20-1; j_call: TRBJ2-7; clone_size: many; cdr3_aa: CSARSTGTYEQYF; cdr3_nt: TGCAGTGCTAGGTCGACAGGGACCTACGAGCAGTACTTC
d_call: -; v_call: TRBV15; j_call: TRBJ1-2; clone_size: -; cdr3_aa: CVPFRVAIFLCANYGYTF; cdr3_nt: TGTGTCCCTTTTAGAGTGGCTATATTCTTATGTGCTAACTATGGCTACACCTTC
d_call: -; v_call: TRBV29-1; j_call: TRBJ1-1; clone_size: -; cdr3_aa: CSAVTDSNTEAFF; cdr3_nt: TGCAGCGCTGTGACAGACTCGAACACTGAAGCCTTCTTT
d_call: -; v_call: TRBV19; j_call: TRBJ1-3; clone_size: -; cdr3_aa: CASSIARTVSGNTIYF; cdr3_nt: TGTGCCAGTAGTATAGCCCGGACAGTCTCTGGAAACACCATATATTTT
d_call: -; v_call: TRBV15; j_call: TRBJ1-1; clone_size: -; cdr3_aa: CATREGKVGTEAFF; cdr3_nt: TGTGCCACAAGGGAGGGAAAGGTTGGCACTGAAGCTTTCTTT
d_call: -; v_call: TRBV4-2; j_call: TRBJ2-5; clone_size: many; cdr3_aa: CASSQDPGGAETQYF; cdr3_nt: TGTGCCAGCAGCCAAGATCCGGGCGGGGCAGAGACCCAGTACTTC
d_call: TRBD1; v_call: TRBV11-2; j_call: TRBJ1-1; clone_size: -; cdr3_aa: CASSLVGTGRRYTEAFF; cdr3_nt: TGTGCCAGCAGCTTAGTGGGGACAGGGAGAAGGTACACTGAAGCTTTCTTT
d_call: TRBD1; v_call: TRBV29-1; j_call: TRBJ2-1; clone_size: many; cdr3_aa: CSVPSGTDYNEQFF; cdr3_nt: TGCAGCGTACCTTCCGGGACAGACTACAATGAGCAGTTCTTC
d_call: -; v_call: TRBV12-3/TRBV12-4; j_call: TRBJ2-5; clone_size: many; cdr3_aa: CASSTGGSQETQYF; cdr3_nt: TGTGCCAGCAGTACCGGGGGAAGCCAAGAGACCCAGTACTTC
d_call: -; v_call: TRBV4-1; j_call: TRBJ2-3; clone_size: -; cdr3_aa: CASSQVRGDTQYF; cdr3_nt: TGCGCCAGCAGCCAAGTTCGAGGGGATACGCAGTATTTT
d_call: TRBD1; v_call: TRBV6-1; j_call: TRBJ1-1; clone_size: -; cdr3_aa: CAIGRDREATEAFF; cdr3_nt: TGTGCCATCGGCCGCGACAGGGAAGCTACTGAAGCTTTCTTT
d_call: TRBD1; v_call: TRBV2; j_call: TRBJ1-2; clone_size: many; cdr3_aa: CASSEGKGAGRYGYTF; cdr3_nt: TGTGCCAGCAGTGAAGGCAAGGGGGCAGGGAGGTATGGCTACACCTTC
d_call: TRBD2; v_call: TRBV6-1; j_call: TRBJ2-7; clone_size: many; cdr3_aa: CASSPTIGGGGYEQYF; cdr3_nt: TGTGCCAGCAGCCCTACAATAGGCGGGGGGGGTTACGAGCAGTACTTC